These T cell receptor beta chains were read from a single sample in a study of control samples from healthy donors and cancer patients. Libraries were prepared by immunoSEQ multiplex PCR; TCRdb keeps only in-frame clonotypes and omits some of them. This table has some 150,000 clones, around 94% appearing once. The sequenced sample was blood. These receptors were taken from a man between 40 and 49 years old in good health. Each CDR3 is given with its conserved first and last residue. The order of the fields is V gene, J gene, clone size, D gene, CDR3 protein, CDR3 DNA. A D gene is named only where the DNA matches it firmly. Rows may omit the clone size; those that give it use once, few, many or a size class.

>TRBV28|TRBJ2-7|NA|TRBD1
CASSSGQRLYEQYF
TGTGCCAGCAGTTCGGGACAGAGACTCTACGAGCAGTACTTC
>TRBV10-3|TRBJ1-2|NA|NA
CAISSPGRVGYGYTF
TGTGCCATCAGTAGCCCCGGCAGGGTTGGTTATGGCTACACCTTC
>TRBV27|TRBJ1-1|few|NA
CASSLGWGAAFF
TGTGCCAGCAGTCTTGGTTGGGGGGCTGCTTTCTTT
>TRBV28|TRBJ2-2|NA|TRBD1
CASSFRTGVAGELFF
TGTGCCAGCAGTTTTCGGACAGGGGTTGCCGGGGAGCTGTTTTTT
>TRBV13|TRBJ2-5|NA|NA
CASSLRPIDQETQYF
TGTGCCAGCAGCTTAAGGCCGATCGATCAAGAGACCCAGTACTTC
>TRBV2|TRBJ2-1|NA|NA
CASSEWGRDNNEQFF
TGTGCCAGCAGTGAATGGGGCAGGGATAACAATGAGCAGTTCTTC
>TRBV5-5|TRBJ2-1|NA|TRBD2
CASSPGLAGGTYNEQFF
TGTGCCAGCAGCCCCGGACTAGCGGGGGGTACATACAATGAGCAGTTCTTC
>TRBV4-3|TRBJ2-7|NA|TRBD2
CASSQGTSGITYEQYF
TGCGCCAGCAGCCAAGGCACTAGCGGGATTACCTACGAGCAGTACTTC
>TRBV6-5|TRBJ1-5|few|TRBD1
CASSPQGGNQPQHF
TGTGCCAGCAGCCCACAGGGGGGCAATCAGCCCCAGCATTTT
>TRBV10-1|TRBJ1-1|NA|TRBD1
CASSRTGETEAFF
TGCGCCAGCAGCCGGACAGGGGAGACTGAAGCTTTCTTT
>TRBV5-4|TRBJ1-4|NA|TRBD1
CASSEDRWNEKLFF
TGTGCCAGCAGCGAGGACAGGTGGAATGAAAAACTGTTTTTT
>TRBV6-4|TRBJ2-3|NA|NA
CASSDRGTDTQYF
TGTGCCAGCAGTGACAGGGGGACAGATACGCAGTATTTT
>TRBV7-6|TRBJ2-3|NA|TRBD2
CASSRPRTSGRFTDTQYF
TGTGCCAGCAGCCGCCCCCGGACTAGCGGGAGGTTCACAGATACGCAGTATTTT
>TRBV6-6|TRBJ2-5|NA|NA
CASSYPIETQYF
TGTGCCAGCAGTTATCCGATAGAGACCCAGTACTTC
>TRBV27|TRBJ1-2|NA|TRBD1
CASSPDRGYYGYTF
TGTGCCAGCAGTCCGGACAGGGGGTACTATGGCTACACCTTC
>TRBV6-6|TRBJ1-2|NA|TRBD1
CASSPRDRERTF
TGTGCCAGCAGTCCCCGGGACAGGGAAAGAACCTTC
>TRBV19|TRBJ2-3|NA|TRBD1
CASSIGGQGADTQYF
TGTGCCAGTAGTATAGGGGGACAGGGTGCAGATACGCAGTATTTT
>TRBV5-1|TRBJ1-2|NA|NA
CASSFTSTSYGYTF
TGCGCCAGCAGCTTTACTTCTACAAGCTATGGCTACACCTTC
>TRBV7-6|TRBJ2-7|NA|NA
CASSTGAGSEQYF
TGTGCCAGCAGCACCGGGGCAGGAAGCGAGCAGTACTTC
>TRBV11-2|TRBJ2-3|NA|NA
CASSLDQSAISTDTQYF
TGTGCCAGCAGCTTAGATCAAAGCGCTATTAGCACAGATACGCAGTATTTT
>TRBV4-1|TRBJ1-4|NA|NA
CASSQEQGGEKLFF
TGCGCCAGCAGCCAAGAACAGGGCGGGGAAAAACTGTTTTTT
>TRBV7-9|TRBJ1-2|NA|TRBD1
CASSLRDSILANYGYTF
TGTGCCAGCAGCCTAAGGGACAGCATACTAGCTAACTATGGCTACACCTTC
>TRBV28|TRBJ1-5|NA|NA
CASSSVYSNQPQHF
TGTGCCAGCAGTTCGGTGTATAGCAATCAGCCCCAGCATTTT
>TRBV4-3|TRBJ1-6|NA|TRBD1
CASSPDRANSPLHF
TGCGCCAGCAGCCCTGACAGGGCTAATTCACCCCTCCACTTT
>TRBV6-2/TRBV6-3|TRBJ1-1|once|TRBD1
CASSSGQLNTEAFF
TGTGCCAGCAGTTCGGGACAGCTGAACACTGAAGCTTTCTTT
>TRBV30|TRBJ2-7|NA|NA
CAWSLGGSYEQYF
TGTGCCTGGAGCCTAGGAGGATCCTACGAGCAGTACTTC
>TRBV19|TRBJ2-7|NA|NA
CASSPPGNYEQYF
TGTGCCAGTAGTCCACCGGGGAACTACGAGCAGTACTTC
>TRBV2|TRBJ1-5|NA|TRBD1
CASSLDRGNQPQHF
TGTGCCAGCAGCCTAGACAGGGGTAATCAGCCCCAGCATTTT
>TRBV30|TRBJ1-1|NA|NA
CAWSVGRNTEAFF
TGTGCCTGGAGTGTTGGAAGGAACACTGAAGCTTTCTTT
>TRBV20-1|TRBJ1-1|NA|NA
CSAIKTAEAFF
TGCAGTGCTATAAAGACGGCTGAAGCTTTCTTT
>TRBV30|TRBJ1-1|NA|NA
CAWRMREEAFF
TGTGCCTGGAGAATGCGGGAAGAAGCTTTCTTT
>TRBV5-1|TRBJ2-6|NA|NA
CASSLAPGGTGANVLTF
TGCGCCAGCAGCTTGGCTCCGGGGGGCACTGGGGCCAACGTCCTGACTTTC
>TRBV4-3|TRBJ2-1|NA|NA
CASSGDRDPGGPEQFF
TGCGCCAGCAGTGGGGACCGGGACCCCGGAGGCCCTGAGCAGTTCTTC
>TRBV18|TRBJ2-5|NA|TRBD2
CASSLIAGTDETQYF
TGTGCCAGCTCACTAATAGCGGGGACGGATGAGACCCAGTACTTC
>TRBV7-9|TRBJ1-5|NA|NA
CASSPWPGNQPQHF
TGTGCCAGCAGCCCATGGCCGGGGAATCAGCCCCAGCATTTT
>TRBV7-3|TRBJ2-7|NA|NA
CASSPRGSYEQYF
TGTGCCAGCAGCCCAAGGGGTAGCTACGAGCAGTACTTC
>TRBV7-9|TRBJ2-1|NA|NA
CASSTPGSRPNEQFF
TGTGCCAGCAGCACCCCCGGGAGCCGTCCAAATGAGCAGTTCTTC
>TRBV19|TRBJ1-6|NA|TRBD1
CASRGQNNSPLHF
TGTGCCAGTAGGGGACAGAACAATTCACCCCTCCACTTT
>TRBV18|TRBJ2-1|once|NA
CASSPTGRGYNEQFF
TGTGCCAGCTCACCAACGGGGCGGGGCTACAATGAGCAGTTCTTC
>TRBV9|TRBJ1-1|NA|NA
CASSRRDGLTEAFF
TGTGCCAGCAGCAGACGGGACGGCCTTACTGAAGCTTTCTTT
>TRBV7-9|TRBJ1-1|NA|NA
CASSRRLNTEAFF
TGTGCCAGCAGTAGACGGCTGAACACTGAAGCTTTCTTT
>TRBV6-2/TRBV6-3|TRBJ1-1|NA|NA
CASSYPRTGNTEAFF
TGTGCCAGCAGTTACCCTAGGACCGGGAACACTGAAGCTTTCTTT
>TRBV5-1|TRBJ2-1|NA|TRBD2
CASSAGLAGGEQFF
TGCGCCAGCAGCGCAGGACTAGCGGGAGGAGAGCAGTTCTTC
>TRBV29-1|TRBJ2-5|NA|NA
CSVDRRDETQYF
TGCAGCGTTGATCGCAGGGACGAGACCCAGTACTTC
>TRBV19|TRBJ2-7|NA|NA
CASSQKKEGLQYF
TGTGCCAGTAGTCAAAAAAAGGAAGGCCTGCAGTACTTC
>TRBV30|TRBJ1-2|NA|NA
CAWSEGNGYTF
TGTGCCTGGAGCGAGGGAAACGGCTACACCTTC
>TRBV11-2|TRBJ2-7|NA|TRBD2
CASSSGGIGTYEQYF
TGTGCCAGCAGTTCCGGGGGGATCGGAACCTACGAGCAGTACTTC
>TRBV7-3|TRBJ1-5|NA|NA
CASSLNPLGPGGNQPQHF
TGTGCCAGCAGCTTAAACCCCCTGGGTCCTGGGGGCAATCAGCCCCAGCATTTT
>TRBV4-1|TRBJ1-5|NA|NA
CASSQDRYLPQHF
TGCGCCAGCAGCCAAGATAGGTACTTGCCCCAGCATTTT
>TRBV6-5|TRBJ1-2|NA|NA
CASKIGLYGYTF
TGTGCCAGCAAAATAGGCCTCTATGGCTACACCTTC
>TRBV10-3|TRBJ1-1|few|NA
CAISEGKGPQNTEAFF
TGTGCCATCAGTGAAGGTAAAGGGCCCCAGAACACTGAAGCTTTCTTT
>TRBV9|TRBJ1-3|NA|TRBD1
CASSVGGRGTGNTIYF
TGTGCCAGCAGCGTAGGGGGCAGGGGGACTGGAAACACCATATATTTT
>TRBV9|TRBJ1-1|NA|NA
CASSAPPSSSGVAFF
TGTGCCAGCAGCGCCCCTCCTTCATCCTCCGGGGTAGCTTTCTTT
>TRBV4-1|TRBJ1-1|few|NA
CASSQGQGEAFF
TGCGCCAGCAGCCAAGGACAAGGTGAAGCTTTCTTT
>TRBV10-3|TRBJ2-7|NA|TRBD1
CAISESRVSGGHEQYF
TGTGCCATCAGTGAGTCGAGAGTATCAGGGGGACACGAGCAGTACTTC